Presented here are 30 T cell receptor beta chains from one specimen sequenced in a study of blood T cells in healthy people across ages. Sample-barcoded 5' priming and a J-beta primer mix drove a second PCR of roughly 6 to 12 cycles. A single record per CDR3 protein comes from TCRdb applying MiXCR to the 5' RACE reads. The data contain about 620,000 distinct CDR3 sequences, roughly 20% of them singletons. The sequencing input was blood. All receptors come from a man between 70 and 80 years old in good health.

This clonotype was found a few times. This chain links TRBV29-1 with TRBJ2-3, with TRBD1 matching over 8 bases. V shed 1 base, J shed 1 base, and the junction held 7 bases outside the gene matches. This CDR3 has 16 residues. Germline CDR1 is SQVTM and CDR2 is ANQGSEA. DNA of the CDR3: TGCAGCGTTGAAGTCCAGGGGGCACATGGCACAGATACGCAGTATTTT. Residues: CSVEVQGAHGTDTQYF.

This sequence joins TRBV15 and TRBJ1-5; a possible D gene is TRBD1 (6 bases). The V gene's germline CDR1 is LNHNV and CDR2 YYDKDF (reference sequence). The CDR3 length is 13 residues. V lost 7 bases, J lost 4 bases, and 11 bases lay in between. CDR3 DNA: TGTGCCACCATGTCAGGGGAAAATCAGCCCCAGCATTTT. Protein product: CATMSGENQPQHF.

This clonotype appeared a few times. This chain connects TRBV9 to TRBJ2-5, with TRBD2 matching 12 bases. The CDR3 consists of 14 residues. Trimming cost V 3 bases and J 11 bases; bases outside gene matches: 8. Germline CDR1 is SGDLS and CDR2 is YYNGEE. As DNA, the CDR3 is TGTGCCAGCAGCGCTAGCGGGAGGGCCAGCCAGCAGTACTTC. This encodes CASSASGRASQQYF.

This chain uses TRBV19 with TRBJ2-3; no firm D call. Per germline, CDR1 LNHDA and CDR2 SQIVND (reference sequence). V was pared by 6 bases and J by 10 bases, with 17 bases between. The CDR3 has 13 residues. The DNA for the CDR3 is TGTGCCAGTAGGGAACGGACGTGGGATCCGCAGTATTTT. Protein product: CASRERTWDPQYF.

In this sample, this clonotype turned up many times. V is TRBV12-3 or TRBV12-4 and J is TRBJ2-1; 11 bases map to TRBD2. The V gene end was trimmed by 5 bases and the J gene end by 4 bases; junction bases not matched to a gene: 10. The CDR3 is 17 amino acids. The CDR3 is CASSPRASGRLYNEQFF. For the CDR3, the DNA is TGTGCCAGCAGTCCACGGGCTAGCGGGAGGTTATACAATGAGCAGTTCTTC.

This clonotype was seen ten or more times. CDR3 DNA sequence: TGCGCCAGCAGCCCTGGCTTGGGATCTAGCACAGATACGCAGTATTTT. This gives the protein CASSPGLGSSTDTQYF. The V gene is TRBV5-1, the J gene TRBJ2-3; D is unclear. The V gene's germline CDR1 is SGHRS and CDR2 YFSETQ. This CDR3 is 16 amino acids long. Trimming removed 4 bases at V and 0 bases at J, with 15 bases between.

This chain links TRBV10-3 with TRBJ1-3; weak D call: TRBD1 (5 bases). Trimming took off 3 bases at V and 1 base at J, with 10 bases between the two ends. The CDR3 totals 15 residues. The V gene's germline CDR1 is ENHRY and CDR2 SYGVKD. The CDR3 nucleotides are TGTGCCATCAGTGATGGGGGGAAATCTGGAAACACCATATATTTT. Translated, it gives CAISDGGKSGNTIYF.

The chain uses TRBV7-2 and TRBJ1-2; D possibly corresponds to TRBD1 (5 bases). The CDR3 runs to 15 residues. The germline V gene has CDR1 SGHTA and CDR2 FQGNSA. V was shortened by 5 bases and J by 5 bases, with 18 bases between the two germline ends. The CDR3 loop reads CASSPRRGYPYGYTF. Here the CDR3 DNA reads TGTGCCAGCAGCCCTCGGCGGGGGTATCCATATGGCTACACCTTC.

This clonotype was detected ten times or more. CDR3 sequence reads: CASSFGLAENNEQFF. The CDR3 DNA reads TGTGCCAGCAGCTTCGGGCTAGCGGAAAACAATGAGCAGTTCTTC. This sequence joins TRBV7-3 and TRBJ2-1; 7 bases agree with TRBD2. This CDR3 region has 15 residues. Germline-derived CDR1 and CDR2 are SGHTA and FQGTGA. Trimming cost V 3 bases and J 5 bases; bases outside gene matches: 7. Together with reference TRBV7-3 and TRBJ2-1, the CDR3 gives the full variable domain: GAGVSQTPSNKVTEKGKYVELRCDPISGHTALYWYRQSLGQGPEFLIYFQGTGAADDSGLPNDRFFAVRPEGSVSTLKIQRTERGDSAVYLCASSFGLAENNEQFFGPGTRLTVL.

The chain is built from TRBV6-5 and TRBJ2-7; possibly TRBD1 for D (5 bases). The CDR3 runs 13 residues. CDR1 is MNHEY, CDR2 SVGAGI, per germline. V dropped 1 base and J dropped 5 bases, with 9 bases sitting between them. The CDR3 here is CASSYLPGNEQYF. The CDR3 DNA is TGTGCCAGCAGTTACTTGCCAGGGAACGAGCAGTACTTC.

The V and J genes are TRBV7-2 and TRBJ1-3; D is uncertain. The V end was cut by 0 bases, the J end by 0 bases, with 9 bases between. CDR3 size: 16 residues. Per the germline V gene, CDR1 is SGHTA and CDR2 is FQGNSA. The CDR3 region is CASSLAPQDSGNTIYF. CDR3 DNA sequence: TGTGCCAGCAGCTTAGCCCCCCAGGACTCTGGAAACACCATATATTTT.

A few counts support this clonotype. The V call is TRBV29-1, the J call TRBJ2-1, with 10 bases matching TRBD2. The germline V gene encodes CDR1 SQVTM and CDR2 ANQGSEA. The CDR3 has 15 amino acids. The V gene end was trimmed by 5 bases and the J gene end by 4 bases; junction bases not matched to a gene: 8. The CDR3 DNA reads TGCAGCGTTAGCACCGGACTAGCGGCTTACAATGAGCAGTTCTTC. As protein: CSVSTGLAAYNEQFF.

The chain has TRBV18 and TRBJ1-6; D not resolved. The CDR3 runs to 13 residues. The germline V gene encodes CDR1 KGHSH and CDR2 LQKENI. With 3 bases removed from V and 11 bases from J, the gap between germline ends came to 11 bases. The DNA for the CDR3 is TGTGCCAGCTCACCGGATCCCATAACACCCCTCCACTTT. Its translation: CASSPDPITPLHF. Full variable domain (outside the CDR3, taken from reference TRBV18 and TRBJ1-6): NAGVMQNPRHLVRRRGQEARLRCSPMKGHSHVYWYRQLPEEGLKFMVYLQKENIIDESGMPKERFSAEFPKEGPSILRIQQVVRGDSAAYFCASSPDPITPLHFGNGTRLTVT.

Many counts were recorded for this clonotype. V gene TRBV5-5 combines with J gene TRBJ2-1; TRBD2 is a possible D gene (5 bases). The germline V and J ends were trimmed by 2 bases and 4 bases, with 7 bases remaining between them. Germline V gene sequence: CDR1 SGHKS, CDR2 YYEKEE (reference sequence). The CDR3 loop spans 13 amino acids. For the CDR3, the DNA is TGTGCCAGCAGCTTTCTAGCATACAATGAGCAGTTCTTC. Its protein is CASSFLAYNEQFF.

The V call is TRBV18, the J call TRBJ1-1; the match to TRBD1 covers 7 bases. This CDR3 comprises 15 residues. J was trimmed by 1 base and V by 3 bases; bases with no gene match: 5. Germline V gives CDR1 KGHSH, CDR2 LQKENI. CDR3 loop: CASSPSTGRNTEAFF. In DNA, the CDR3 is TGTGCCAGCTCACCTTCGACAGGGAGGAACACTGAAGCTTTCTTT.

The V gene is TRBV29-1, the J gene TRBJ2-7; TRBD1 is a possible D gene (5 bases). There are 13 residues in the CDR3. Germline-derived CDR1 and CDR2 are SQVTM and ANQGSEA. V lost 2 bases to trimming and J lost 6 bases, with 14 bases between them. The CDR3 protein is CSVERQGFGEQYF. In DNA form, the CDR3 reads TGCAGCGTTGAAAGGCAGGGATTTGGCGAGCAGTACTTC.

This chain connects TRBV20-1 to TRBJ2-2, with 7 bases that match TRBD1. V dropped 7 bases and J dropped 7; count of bases not matched to a gene: 9. The germline V gene encodes CDR1 DFQATT and CDR2 SNEGSKA (reference sequence). The CDR3 length is 13 residues. The CDR3 spells CSGLKGAGGELFF. As DNA, the CDR3 is TGCAGTGGATTAAAGGGGGCTGGCGGGGAGCTGTTTTTT.

J is TRBJ2-3 and V is TRBV29-1; unclear D gene. The V and J ends lost 0 bases and 8 bases respectively, with 6 bases between them. This CDR3 region has 11 residues. Germline V gene lookup returns CDR1 SQVTM and CDR2 ANQGSEA. The CDR3 nucleotides are TGCAGCGTTGAAGATCGGACTACGCAGTATTTT. Protein product: CSVEDRTTQYF.

This clonotype was detected only a few times. The chain carries TRBV6-5 and TRBJ2-7, with TRBD1 matching over 7 bases. The J call is doubtful: the DNA matches TRBJ2-1 better. This CDR3 has 15 residues. CDR1 and CDR2 from the germline V gene are MNHEY and SVGAGI. As DNA, the CDR3 is TGTGCCAGCAGACAACGATACAGGGGTAGTAATGAGCAGTTCTTC. This encodes CASRQRYRGSNEQFF.

The chain employs TRBV20-1 and TRBJ2-2; 10 bases line up with TRBD2. Germline assignment: CDR1 DFQATT and CDR2 SNEGSKA (reference sequence). CDR3 length: 14 residues. V lost 2 bases to trimming and J lost 7 bases; unmatched junction nucleotides: 4. The CDR3 coding sequence is TGCAGTGCTAGACTAGCGGGAGAGTTCGGGGAGCTGTTTTTT. It translates to CSARLAGEFGELFF.

The rearrangement joins TRBV20-1 to TRBJ2-7, with TRBD2 identical over 10 bases. The CDR3 spans 12 residues. Germline lookup yields CDR1 DFQATT and CDR2 SNEGSKA (reference sequence). After removal of 6 bases from V and 4 bases from J, the junction contained 3 bases not matched to a gene. CDR3: CSAQREGYEQYF. As DNA, the CDR3 is TGCAGTGCCCAGCGGGAGGGTTACGAGCAGTACTTC.

This chain connects TRBV5-1 to TRBJ2-5; 7 bases match TRBD2. TRBJ2-7 explains the end of the DNA better; the J call may be wrong. The V gene's germline CDR1 is SGHRS and CDR2 YFSETQ. The CDR3 has 17 residues. The CDR3 loop reads CASSSVGTTELSYEQYF. The CDR3, as DNA: TGCGCCAGCAGCTCTGTGGGGACTACCGAACTCTCCTACGAGCAGTACTTC.

The gene calls are TRBV20-1 and TRBJ2-5, with 11 nucleotides matching TRBD2. The end of the DNA aligns better with TRBJ2-7, so the J call may be wrong. CDR1 is DFQATT and CDR2 is SNEGSKA in the germline V gene (reference sequence). The CDR3 is 13 residues long. CDR3: CSAKLAGVSEQYF. CDR3 DNA: TGCAGTGCTAAACTAGCGGGAGTCTCCGAGCAGTACTTC.

CDR3 sequence reads: CSAAGTGLYEQYF. In DNA, the CDR3 is TGCAGTGCTGCCGGGACAGGGTTGTACGAGCAGTACTTC. The chain combines TRBV20-1 with TRBJ2-7; 9 bases map to TRBD1. The CDR3 runs 13 residues. Germline values: CDR1 DFQATT, CDR2 SNEGSKA (reference sequence). J was trimmed by 4 bases and V by 5 bases; bases with no gene match: 6.

The gene calls are TRBV7-9 and TRBJ2-5, with D tentatively TRBD1 (5 bases). The end of the DNA aligns better with TRBJ2-1, so the J call may be wrong. This CDR3 is 16 amino acids long. The germline V gene has CDR1 SEHNR and CDR2 FQNEAQ (reference sequence). CDR3 nucleotides: TGTGCCAGCAGCTTAGGGGGCGGAAAGCCCGGCAATGAGCAGTTCTTC. It codes for CASSLGGGKPGNEQFF.

Only a few counts were recorded for this clonotype. This chain uses TRBV6-5 with TRBJ2-7; 9 bases are a match to TRBD1. The CDR3 contains 15 residues. Germline V gene sequence: CDR1 MNHEY, CDR2 SVGAGI. The trim removed 5 bases at V and 4 bases at J, leaving 9 bases unmatched. The DNA for the CDR3 is TGTGCCAGCAGTGCGCCCGGGACAGGGATTTACGAGCAGTACTTC. Translating gives CASSAPGTGIYEQYF.

The V gene is TRBV7-9, the J gene TRBJ1-6; D not certain. The CDR3 sequence is 15 residues long. V was cut by 4 bases and J by 14 bases, with 21 bases left in between. The germline V gene has CDR1 SEHNR and CDR2 FQNEAQ (reference sequence). The CDR3 DNA sequence: TGTGCCAGCAGCTCCCCAGCGGTGGGCCCCTTAACCCTCCACTTT. The encoded protein is CASSSPAVGPLTLHF.

This clonotype was seen a few times. The chain employs TRBV6-2 or TRBV6-3 and TRBJ2-5; D possibly corresponds to TRBD2 (6 bases). The closer fit of TRBJ2-1 to the DNA end suggests the J call may be wrong. This CDR3 is built from 14 residues. Germline values: CDR1 MNHEY, CDR2 SVGEGT. The DNA of the CDR3 is TGTGCCAGCAGCCCTTTCGGGGGAAGGCATGAGCAGTTCTTC. Translation: CASSPFGGRHEQFF.

This clonotype has more than one count but fewer than ten. The chain has TRBV15 and TRBJ2-3; TRBD1 might be the D (5 bases). Germline CDR1 reads LNHNV; CDR2 reads YYDKDF (reference sequence). With 0 bases removed from V and 7 bases from J, the gap between germline ends came to 14 bases. CDR3 length: 15 amino acids. The CDR3 region has the DNA TGTGCCACCAGCAGAGATCTACGCCAGGACAATACGCAGTATTTT. Its protein product is CATSRDLRQDNTQYF.

The chain is built from TRBV7-3 and TRBJ2-5, with D possibly called TRBD1 or TRBD2 (5 bases each). Germline V gene sequence: CDR1 SGHTA, CDR2 FQGTGA. The V gene lost 3 bases and the J gene lost 3 bases, with 17 bases spanning the gap. The CDR3 spans 16 residues. The CDR3 protein is CASSLNADGGKETQYF. CDR3 DNA: TGTGCCAGCAGCTTGAATGCTGATGGGGGTAAAGAGACCCAGTACTTC.